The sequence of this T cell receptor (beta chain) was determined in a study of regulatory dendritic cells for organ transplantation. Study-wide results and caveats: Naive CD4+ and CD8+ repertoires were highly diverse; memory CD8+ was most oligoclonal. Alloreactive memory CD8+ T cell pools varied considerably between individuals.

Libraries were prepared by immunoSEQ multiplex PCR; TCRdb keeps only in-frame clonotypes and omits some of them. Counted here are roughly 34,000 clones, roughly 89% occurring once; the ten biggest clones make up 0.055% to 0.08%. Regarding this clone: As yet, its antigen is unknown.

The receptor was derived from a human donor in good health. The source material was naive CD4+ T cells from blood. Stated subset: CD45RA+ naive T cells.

Here the CDR3 DNA reads TGTGCCAGCAGCCTGATAGCGGGAGTTATCACAGATACGCAGTATTTT. Translating it yields CASSLIAGVITDTQYF. This rearrangement joins TRBV9 to TRBJ2-3, with 9 nucleotides matching TRBD2. Germline V gene lookup returns CDR1 SGDLS and CDR2 YYNGEE. Germline trimming cut 4 bases from V and 2 bases from J; bases unmatched to any gene: 8. This CDR3 has 16 amino acids.